In this sample, the clone carrying this TCR beta chain turned up once. The antigen is unknown. The data derive from a study of PD-1 blockade in classical Hodgkin lymphoma. At the level of the study: Nivolumab dosing for patients was 3 mg/kg, administered intravenously every 2 weeks. General observations from the study: Baseline diversity in complete responders resembled that of newly diagnosed patients. It was CD4+ TCR diversity, not CD8+, that rose significantly by C4D1. When set against healthy donors, newly diagnosed patients were reported to show lower baseline TCR diversity.

Germline loops: CDR1 SQVTM, CDR2 ANQGSEA. The CDR3 totals 16 residues. V dropped 2 bases and J dropped 4 bases, with 18 bases sitting between them. Time point of the sample: cycle 4 day 1 (C4D1), after more than 5 weeks of nivolumab. Following autologous stem cell transplantation, relapse occurred in every patient, and exposure to brentuximab vedotin varied. CD8+ T cell isolation from thawed PBMCs was performed by magnetic negative selection. Profiling relied on immunoSEQ multiplex PCR, and the TCRdb table lists in-frame clones only, not all of them. The sample consists of 6,500 to 9,500 clones, 65% to 85% of them appearing once.

This specimen consisted of CD8+ T cells from blood, obtained before the fourth cycle of nivolumab. The receptor was isolated from a human donor with classical Hodgkin lymphoma. This chain uses TRBV29-1 with TRBJ1-3; D remains unclear. CDR3 sequence reads: CSVEYRLGKAGNTIYF. The CDR3 bases are TGCAGCGTTGAATACCGTTTGGGGAAGGCCGGAAACACCATATATTTT.